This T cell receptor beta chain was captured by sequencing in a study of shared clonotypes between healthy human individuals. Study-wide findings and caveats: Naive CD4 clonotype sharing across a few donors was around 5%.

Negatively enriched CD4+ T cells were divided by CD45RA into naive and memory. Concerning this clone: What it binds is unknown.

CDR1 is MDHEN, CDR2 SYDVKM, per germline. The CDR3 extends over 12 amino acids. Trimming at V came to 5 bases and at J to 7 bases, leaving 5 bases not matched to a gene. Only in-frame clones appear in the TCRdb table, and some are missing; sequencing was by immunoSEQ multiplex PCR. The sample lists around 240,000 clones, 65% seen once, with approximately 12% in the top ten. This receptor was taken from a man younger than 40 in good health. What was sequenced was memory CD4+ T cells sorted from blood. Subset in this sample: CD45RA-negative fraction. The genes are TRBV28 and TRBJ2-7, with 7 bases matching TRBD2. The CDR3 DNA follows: TGTGCCAGCAGTCGGTTGGGGGGGGAGCAGTACTTC. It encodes CASSRLGGEQYF.